The 25 T cell receptor beta chains reported below all come from one sample, sequenced in a study of regulatory T cells in long-lasting Graves disease (dated by TCRdb to the early 2020s). This specimen's time point label, interpreted: persistent/refractory GD, antithyroid drugs over 5 years with positive TRAb. RNA was extracted from PBMCs in TRIzol for both TCR sequencing and RNA sequencing. Library creation used multiplex PCR. Sequenced on an Illumina HiSeq 4000. iRepertoire HTBI primers and Arm-PCR amplification of CDR3 regions were used to construct TCR beta libraries. In TCRdb, the public reads were trimmed at Q25 with fastp and aligned with MiXCR, with productive beta chains retained. Rows are combined by CDR3 protein, so each entry shows the most common genes and DNA. The sample table holds some 430,000 distinct CDR3 sequences, of which about 22% were seen once. The ten most abundant clones make up about 6.6% of the sample.

This sample comprised peripheral blood mononuclear cells (PBMCs), obtained when the disease was refractory, from a patient treated with antithyroid drugs. Receptors were obtained from a female donor with Graves disease.

This clonotype was recorded many times. The chain uses TRBV20-1 and TRBJ2-5, with D possibly TRBD2 on 5 matching bases. The germline V and J ends were trimmed by 0 bases and 3 bases, with 11 bases remaining between them. The CDR3 totals 14 residues. Germline V gene sequence: CDR1 DFQATT, CDR2 SNEGSKA (reference sequence). The CDR3 nucleotides read TGCAGTGCTAGAGATCTAAGGGAGAAAGAGACCCAGTACTTC. Translated: CSARDLREKETQYF.

V and J are TRBV12-3 or TRBV12-4 and TRBJ2-3; TRBD2 is a possible D gene (5 bases). The V and J ends lost 7 bases and 0 bases respectively, with 11 bases between them. The CDR3 is 14 amino acids. In DNA form, the CDR3 reads TGTGCCAGCAAAGAGGGCGGGAGCACAGATACGCAGTATTTT. Translation gives CASKEGGSTDTQYF.

This clonotype was seen many times. CDR3 DNA sequence: TGTGCCAGCAGCTTAGATCAGAGCGAGCAGTACTTC. Its protein product is CASSLDQSEQYF. This chain joins TRBV11-3 and TRBJ2-7; D remains unclear. Germline CDR1 reads SGHNT; CDR2 reads YENEEA. Trimming pared 0 bases from V and 6 bases from J, leaving 6 bases between. CDR3 size: 12 residues.

This clonotype was observed many times. The rearrangement joins TRBV27 to TRBJ1-2; D possibly corresponds to TRBD1 (5 bases). The V gene lost 4 bases and the J gene lost 6 bases, with 15 bases spanning the gap. Germline values: CDR1 MNHEY, CDR2 SMNVEV (reference sequence). This CDR3 region has 14 residues. CDR3 protein: CASSSSGTVNGYTF. The CDR3 DNA follows: TGTGCCAGCAGTTCTTCCGGGACGGTGAATGGCTACACCTTC.

This clonotype was picked up many times. The junction departs from the called germline gene at one end, perhaps through a read error. J is TRBJ2-2 and V is TRBV7-3; D is unresolved. The CDR3 is made up of 13 amino acids. Looked up from germline, CDR1 is SGHTA and CDR2 is FQGTGA. CDR3 in DNA: TGTGCTAGCAGCTTAAAGGGAACCGGGGAGCTGTTTTTT. Translation gives CASSLKGTGELFF. Complete variable domain (other parts from reference TRBV7-3 and TRBJ2-2): GAGVSQTPSNKVTEKGKYVELRCDPISGHTALYWYRQSLGQGPEFLIYFQGTGAADDSGLPNDRFFAVRPEGSVSTLKIQRTERGDSAVYLCASSLKGTGELFFGEGSRLTVL.

This clonotype showed up many times. V gene TRBV12-3 or TRBV12-4 combines with J gene TRBJ2-5; D gene ambiguous. This CDR3 contains 11 residues. Trimming removed 5 bases at V and 8 bases at J, with 9 bases between. CDR3 residues: CASSGLGTQYF. The CDR3 DNA is TGTGCCAGCAGTGGCTTAGGTACCCAGTACTTC.

The V gene is TRBV15, the J gene TRBJ1-5, with D perhaps TRBD1 (5 bases). V lost 3 bases and J 6 bases, leaving 15 bases between the germline ends. Germline V lookup: CDR1 LNHNV, CDR2 YYDKDF (reference sequence). The CDR3 covers 15 residues. The CDR3 DNA is TGTGCCACCAGCAGGTCTAATAGGGGAATTCAGCCCCAGCATTTT. It translates to CATSRSNRGIQPQHF.

The genes are TRBV4-1 and TRBJ1-2; TRBD1 is a possible D gene (5 bases). Germline values: CDR1 MGHRA, CDR2 YSYEKL. V lost 4 bases and J 3 bases, leaving 15 bases between the germline ends. CDR3 size: 15 residues. CDR3 amino acids: CASSPRAGTHYGYTF. DNA for the CDR3: TGCGCCAGCAGCCCCCGGGCGGGGACGCACTATGGCTACACCTTC.

The genes are TRBV3-1 and TRBJ2-2; D perhaps matches TRBD1 (5 bases). The CDR3 is 16 residues long. V lost 1 base and J 6 bases, leaving 15 bases between the germline ends. The germline CDR1 and CDR2 sequences are LGHDT and YNNKEL (reference sequence). The CDR3 DNA follows: TGTGCCAGCAGCCAAGTTGGTAGGGGAATACCCGGGGAGCTGTTTTTT. It is translated as CASSQVGRGIPGELFF.

This clonotype has a count of ten or more. The chain employs TRBV27 and TRBJ2-5, with D possibly TRBD2 on 6 matching bases. There are 15 residues in the CDR3. Trimming left V 5 bases short and J 2 bases short, with 15 bases between. Germline-derived CDR1 and CDR2 are MNHEY and SMNVEV (reference sequence). The CDR3: CASSPAGTWQETQYF. Written as DNA, the CDR3 is TGTGCCAGCAGTCCGGCAGGGACTTGGCAAGAGACCCAGTACTTC.

The chain links TRBV19 to TRBJ2-2; a possible D gene is TRBD2 (6 bases). Germline loops: CDR1 LNHDA, CDR2 SQIVND (reference sequence). The CDR3 covers 14 residues. V lost 10 bases and J lost 0, with 12 bases in between. The DNA of the CDR3 is TGTGCCACTCAGCGGGCGACGAACACCGGGGAGCTGTTTTTT. Translating it yields CATQRATNTGELFF.

The table lists this clonotype with many counts. The rearrangement joins TRBV11-2 to TRBJ2-2; the D is unclear. Trimming took off 2 bases at V and 0 bases at J, with 7 bases between the two ends. Germline V CDR1 and CDR2: SGHAT, FQNNGV. The CDR3 contains 15 residues. The CDR3: CASSLKLANTGELFF. In nucleotides, the CDR3 is TGTGCCAGCAGCTTAAAGCTAGCGAACACCGGGGAGCTGTTTTTT.

Many counts were recorded for this clonotype. The rearrangement joins TRBV2 to TRBJ2-4; maybe TRBD1 (6 bases). CDR3 length equals 14 residues. V lost 10 bases and J 0 bases, leaving 13 bases between the germline ends. Germline V gives CDR1 SNHLY, CDR2 FYNNEI. This CDR3 is CATSMGAAKNIQYF. The DNA for the CDR3 is TGTGCCACCTCGATGGGGGCAGCCAAAAACATTCAGTACTTC. Filled out from reference TRBV2 and TRBJ2-4, the complete variable domain reads EPEVTQTPSHQVTQMGQEVILRCVPISNHLYFYWYRQILGQKVEFLVSFYNNEISEKSEIFDDQFSVERPDGSNFTLKIRSTKLEDSAMYFCATSMGAAKNIQYFGAGTRLSVL.

This chain uses TRBV19 with TRBJ2-3; D remains unclear. V gave up 6 bases and J gave up 6 bases, with 19 bases separating them. This CDR3 has 15 amino acids. Germline values: CDR1 LNHDA, CDR2 SQIVND (reference sequence). CDR3 sequence: CASSPLGSYGDTQYF. In nucleotides, the CDR3 is TGTGCCAGTAGCCCCCTCGGATCCTACGGGGATACGCAGTATTTT. Based on the CDR3 plus reference TRBV19 and TRBJ2-3, the full variable domain is DGGITQSPKYLFRKEGQNVTLSCEQNLNHDAMYWYRQDPGQGLRLIYYSQIVNDFQKGDIAEGYSVSREKKESFPLTVTSAQKNPTAFYLCASSPLGSYGDTQYFGPGTRLTVL.

This clonotype has ten or more counts. CDR3 bases: TGTGCCAGCACTCAACTAGCGGACCAAGAGACCCAGTACTTC. Protein: CASTQLADQETQYF. J is TRBJ2-5 and V is TRBV28; 8 nucleotides align to TRBD2. The germline V gene encodes CDR1 MDHEN and CDR2 SYDVKM. The CDR3 is 14 residues long. V was clipped by 7 bases and J by 0 bases; unmatched bases: 4.

The chain combines TRBV25-1 with TRBJ2-6, with TRBD2 identical over 8 bases. The germline gives CDR1 MGHDK, CDR2 SYGVNS. V lost 3 bases, J lost 0 bases, and 19 bases stayed unmatched. This CDR3 contains 22 residues. In nucleotides, the CDR3 is TGTGCCAGCAGTGACGGGAGGGTCGAGTGGGGCCAAGCCTCCTCTGGGGCCAACGTCCTGACTTTC. Protein product: CASSDGRVEWGQASSGANVLTF.

The V call is TRBV6-1, the J call TRBJ2-7; a weak D match, TRBD1 (5 bases). With 6 bases removed from V and 0 bases from J, the gap between germline ends came to 24 bases. The germline V gene has CDR1 MNHNS and CDR2 SASEGT. The CDR3 covers 18 residues. As DNA, the CDR3 is TGTGCCAGCAGACACTCTACAGGACGACTTTCTCTCTCCTACGAGCAGTACTTC. It specifies CASRHSTGRLSLSYEQYF.

The genes are TRBV6-1 and TRBJ2-7, with 11 bases aligning to TRBD2. From germline, CDR1 is MNHNS and CDR2 SASEGT. The CDR3 runs to 17 residues. J lost 2 bases, V lost 6 bases, and 12 bases had no gene match. The CDR3 nucleotides read TGTGCCAGCAGACCGAGGACTAGCGGGCTACTAACCTACGAGCAGTACTTC. It translates to CASRPRTSGLLTYEQYF.

This chain uses TRBV7-9 with TRBJ2-2; D perhaps matches TRBD2 (6 bases). The germline gives CDR1 SEHNR, CDR2 FQNEAQ (reference sequence). This CDR3 comprises 15 residues. V lost 5 bases and J lost 2, with 12 bases in between. The CDR3 sequence is CASSPGGINTGELFF. DNA of the CDR3: TGTGCCAGCAGCCCCGGAGGGATAAACACCGGGGAGCTGTTTTTT.

V is TRBV12-3 or TRBV12-4 and J is TRBJ2-3; a possible D gene is TRBD2 (6 bases). V lost 6 bases and J lost 4, with 17 bases in between. This CDR3 spans 15 amino acids. CDR3 nucleotides: TGTGCCAGCAGGGAGAGGGACTCGCATGCAGATACGCAGTATTTT. Amino acids: CASRERDSHADTQYF.

Only a few counts were recorded for this clonotype. The CDR3 spells CASSSTGASGNTIYF. Written as DNA, the CDR3 is TGTGCCAGCAGCTCGACAGGGGCCTCTGGAAACACCATATATTTT. The chain recombines TRBV11-2 with TRBJ1-3, with 8 bases matching TRBD1. The CDR3 spans 15 residues. The V gene end was trimmed by 4 bases and the J gene end by 0 bases; junction bases not matched to a gene: 2. Germline CDR1 reads SGHAT; CDR2 reads FQNNGV. The full variable domain, in which reference TRBV11-2 and TRBJ1-3 provide the parts outside the CDR3, is EAGVAQSPRYKIIEKRQSVAFWCNPISGHATLYWYQQILGQGPKLLIQFQNNGVVDDSQLPKDRFSAERLKGVDSTLKIQPAKLEDSAVYLCASSSTGASGNTIYFGEGSWLTVV.

This clonotype was seen a handful of times. This chain joins TRBV7-9 and TRBJ2-3; the D gene is possibly TRBD2 (6 bases). V was cut by 6 bases and J by 2 bases, with 15 bases left in between. The CDR3 runs 15 residues. Germline V gene lookup returns CDR1 SEHNR and CDR2 FQNEAQ (reference sequence). The CDR3 loop reads CASSGGSRLTDTQYF. The CDR3 DNA reads as TGTGCCAGCAGTGGGGGGTCCCGACTCACAGATACGCAGTATTTT.

On this clonotype itself: In this CDR3 the conserved last residue, phenylalanine or tryptophan, is missing, so a read error is likely. The V call is TRBV7-9, the J call TRBJ1-1, with a tentative D call TRBD1 (5 bases). With 1 base removed from V and 4 bases from J, the gap between germline ends came to 7 bases. Germline CDR1 SEHNR, CDR2 FQNEAQ (reference sequence). The CDR3 loop spans 13 amino acids. The CDR3 DNA is TGTGCCAGCAGCTTAGGCGGGGGCACTGAAGCTTTCTCT. It specifies CASSLGGGTEAFS.

A remark on this clonotype: The CDR3 does not end in the conserved phenylalanine or tryptophan, so this is likely a read error. This sequence joins TRBV2 and TRBJ2-1; 12 bases map to TRBD2. V was pared by 7 bases and J by 8 bases, with 6 bases of the junction left unmatched. The CDR3 spans 14 residues. The germline V gene encodes CDR1 SNHLY and CDR2 FYNNEI. CDR3 sequence: CASKASGGADEQFL. CDR3 DNA sequence: TGTGCCAGCAAGGCTAGCGGGGGGGCGGATGAGCAGTTCCTC.

This clonotype appeared a few times. The chain employs TRBV30 and TRBJ1-2, with 7 bases that match TRBD1. Losses at the gene ends were 2 bases for V and 5 bases for J; bases not matched to a gene: 8. CDR1 GTSNPN and CDR2 SVGIG come from the germline V gene (reference sequence). The CDR3 has 14 residues. The CDR3 is CAWSFLGQDYGYTF. The CDR3 nucleotides read TGTGCCTGGAGTTTTCTAGGACAGGATTATGGCTACACCTTC.